The 10 T cell receptor beta chains listed next were all sequenced from one sample in a study of blood T cell repertoires in COVID-19. Clones were sequenced by immunoSEQ multiplex PCR, and TCRdb holds only the in-frame ones, with some missing. The profile covers 80,000 or so clones, with roughly 85% appearing a single time and roughly 8.9% taken by the ten largest. Sequencing input: peripheral blood. The receptors derive from a man aged 50 or older with COVID-19, enrolled during active disease.

The chain uses TRBV29-1 and TRBJ1-5; TRBD1 might be the D (5 bases). This CDR3 comprises 13 residues. The V end lost 5 bases, the J end lost 0 bases, and 8 bases lay between the germline ends. The germline V gene encodes CDR1 SQVTM and CDR2 ANQGSEA. Here the CDR3 DNA reads TGCAGCGTTCTGGACACTAGCAATCAGCCCCAGCATTTT. It encodes CSVLDTSNQPQHF.

This chain links TRBV2 with TRBJ1-5; maybe TRBD1 (6 bases). CDR3 length: 14 residues. Trimming took 7 bases from V and 1 from J, leaving 11 bases between them. Germline V CDR1 and CDR2: SNHLY, FYNNEI. CDR3 loop: CASTGTTSNQPQHF. CDR3 bases: TGTGCCAGCACCGGGACAACAAGCAATCAGCCCCAGCATTTT.

The chain is built from TRBV21-1 and TRBJ2-3; the DNA was not compared with TRBD1, the D call given in the table. TRBV21-1 counts as a pseudogene. This CDR3 is 15 amino acids long. Here the CDR3 DNA reads TGTGCCAGCAGCAAAGACAGGGTTGGGGCAGATACGCAGTATTTT. Translation gives CASSKDRVGADTQYF.

The chain combines TRBV5-1 with TRBJ1-4, with TRBD1 matching 8 bases. V shed 4 bases, J shed 8 bases, and the junction held 7 bases outside the gene matches. Germline V CDR1 and CDR2: SGHRS, YFSETQ. This CDR3 is 14 amino acids long. CDR3 sequence (DNA): TGCGCCAGCAGCCTGACAGGGGTGGACGAAAAACTGTTTTTT. Its protein product is CASSLTGVDEKLFF.

The chain recombines TRBV3-1 (or the pseudogene TRBV3-2) with TRBJ2-1, with TRBD2 matching over 7 bases. With 4 bases clipped from V and 10 bases from J, the junction kept 13 bases outside the gene matches. Germline CDR1 reads LGHDT; CDR2 reads YNNKEL (reference sequence). The CDR3 sequence is 15 residues long. CDR3: CASSRFREALGEQFF. CDR3 in DNA: TGTGCCAGCAGCCGCTTTCGGGAGGCCCTCGGGGAGCAGTTCTTC.

The V and J genes are TRBV9 and TRBJ2-7; D is possibly TRBD2 (6 bases). V was trimmed by 0 bases and J by 0 bases, leaving 10 bases between them. Germline V lookup: CDR1 SGDLS, CDR2 YYNGEE. This CDR3 region has 15 residues. CDR3 in amino acids: CASSVEGDFSYEQYF. Here the CDR3 DNA reads TGTGCCAGCAGCGTAGAAGGGGACTTCTCCTACGAGCAGTACTTC.

CDR3 sequence: CAISEGASGMGAYNEQFF. In DNA form, the CDR3 reads TGTGCCATCAGTGAGGGGGCTAGCGGGATGGGCGCCTACAATGAGCAGTTCTTC. J is TRBJ2-1 and V is TRBV10-3; 9 bases fit TRBD2. The J segment lost 2 bases and the V segment lost 2 bases, leaving 10 bases of the junction unmatched. The CDR3 is made up of 18 amino acids. CDR1 and CDR2 (germline): ENHRY, SYGVKD.

This clone was detected only a few times. This CDR3 is CATRSTYEQYF. In DNA form, the CDR3 reads TGTGCCACCAGGTCTACCTACGAGCAGTACTTC. The chain links TRBV28 to TRBJ2-7; D remains ambiguous. The V end was cut by 10 bases, the J end by 2 bases, with 9 bases between. This CDR3 spans 11 amino acids. Per the germline V gene, CDR1 is MDHEN and CDR2 is SYDVKM.

CDR3 residues: CASSMGQSTGELFF. The CDR3 nucleotides are TGTGCCAGCTCTATGGGACAGTCTACCGGGGAGCTGTTTTTT. V gene TRBV18 combines with J gene TRBJ2-2; TRBD1 aligns across 7 bases. Germline V gives CDR1 KGHSH, CDR2 LQKENI. The CDR3 has 14 amino acids. J gave up 5 bases and V 6 bases, and 6 bases lay outside the gene matches. Complete variable domain (other parts from reference TRBV18 and TRBJ2-2): NAGVMQNPRHLVRRRGQEARLRCSPMKGHSHVYWYRQLPEEGLKFMVYLQKENIIDESGMPKERFSAEFPKEGPSILRIQQVVRGDSAAYFCASSMGQSTGELFFGEGSRLTVL.

The chain employs TRBV5-6 and TRBJ1-1, with D hard to call. Germline CDR1 is SGHDT and CDR2 is YYEEEE. V was cut by 4 bases and J by 6 bases, with 19 bases left in between. This CDR3 comprises 15 residues. The CDR3, as DNA: TGTGCCAGCAGCCTGACCGGGGTAGCAACGGCTGAAGCTTTCTTT. Its protein is CASSLTGVATAEAFF.